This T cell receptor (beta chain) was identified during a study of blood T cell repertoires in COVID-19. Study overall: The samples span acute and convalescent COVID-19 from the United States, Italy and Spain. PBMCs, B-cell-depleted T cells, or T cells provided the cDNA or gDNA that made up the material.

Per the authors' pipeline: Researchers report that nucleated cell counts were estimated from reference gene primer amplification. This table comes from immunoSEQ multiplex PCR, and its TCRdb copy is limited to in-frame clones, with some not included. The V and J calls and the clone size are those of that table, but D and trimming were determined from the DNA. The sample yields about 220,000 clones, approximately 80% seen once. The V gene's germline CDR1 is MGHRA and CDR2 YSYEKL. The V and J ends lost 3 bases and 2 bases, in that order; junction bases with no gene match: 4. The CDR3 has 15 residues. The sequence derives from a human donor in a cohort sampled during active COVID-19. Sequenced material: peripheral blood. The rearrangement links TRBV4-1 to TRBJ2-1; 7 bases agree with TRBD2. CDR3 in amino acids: CASSQTTSPYNEQFF. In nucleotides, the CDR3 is TGCGCCAGCAGCCAGACGACTAGCCCCTACAATGAGCAGTTCTTC.